This TCR beta chain was documented in a study of blood T cell repertoires in COVID-19 (dated by TCRdb to about 2020). Turning to the overall study: Samples from collaborators originated in the United States, Italy and Spain and spanned both the acute and convalescent phases of COVID-19. The material from the prospective study consisted of cDNA or gDNA derived from T cells, B-cell-depleted T cells, or PBMCs. The dataset comprised deeply sampled blood TCRbeta repertoires from subjects exposed to, actively infected with, or recovered from COVID-19. The repertoires were made available in a free public database intended to serve as a resource for research on the immune response to SARS-CoV-2. The samples were drawn from two sources: the first 160 participants of the ongoing ImmuneRACE study, and 950 to 1,500 subjects contributed by 6 global collaborators. Sample metadata almost always included a de-identified subject ID, COVID-19 status, age in years and sex. Where available, HLA class I and class II types were obtained from metadata supplied by the sample provider rather than from assay-based typing.

This clone showed up just once. It has no known antigen specificity. Base qualities are not provided; no much larger clone lies one nucleotide away. What the work shows at the level of the full study, not this receptor alone: How much clinical and demographic metadata was included differed by source and by participant, and the metadata was provided uncurated.

The immunoSEQ Assay, a bias-controlled multiplex PCR, was used to amplify TCRbeta CDR3 regions from genomic DNA. The study's own analysis went as follows. Nucleated cell counts per sample were estimated from amplification of reference gene primers within the assay. To quantify the absolute abundance of each unique TCRbeta CDR3 rearrangement, sequence reads were collapsed and filtered. Productive Simpson clonality was computed per sample as the square root of Simpson's diversity index over productive rearrangements. TCRdb took over this immuneACCESS table, retaining in-frame rearrangements with V and J assigned. Such tables are incomplete; in checked studies, under half of the missing clones stem from an unresolved V gene, and the remainder is unexplained. V, J and clone size derive from that table, while D and trimming were established from the DNA sequence. The sample table shows approximately 300,000 clones, and around 90% are seen once. 6.5% to 8% of the sample comes from the top ten.

At one collaborating source in Seattle, patients were enrolled during active infection and were followed longitudinally through the course of disease. Collaborating institutions collected whole blood in K2EDTA tubes following their own protocols. For TCRbeta analysis, collaborators shipped samples as frozen whole blood, isolated PBMCs, or DNA extracted from either of those sample types. The CDR3 covers 13 residues, taking in both the cysteine and the phenylalanine. Of the read, only the CDR3 DNA is kept; its 39 bases are in frame from base 1. The germline V gene gives CDR1 as KGHSH and CDR2 as LQKENI. Between the V and J ends, shortened by 3 bases and 8 bases respectively, the junction contains 10 bases.

Recombination connected TRBV18 to TRBJ1-4, with TRBD1 tentatively as D gene (5 bases match). The sequencing input was peripheral blood. The TCR comes from a woman aged 30 to 39 with COVID-19, enrolled during active disease. This receptor has the CDR3 CASSPGGVEKLFF. The DNA sequence is TGTGCCAGCTCACCCGGAGGGGTAGAAAAACTGTTTTTT.